These 20 T cell receptor beta chains originate from one sample sequenced in a study of control samples from healthy donors and cancer patients. Libraries were prepared by immunoSEQ multiplex PCR; TCRdb keeps only in-frame clonotypes and omits some of them. The sample includes roughly 140,000 clones, approximately 91% of them seen just once. Sequenced: blood. The receptors were sampled from a man younger than 45 in good health.

The chain has TRBV11-2 and TRBJ2-7; D is unresolved. V lost 1 base and J 3 bases, leaving 4 bases between the germline ends. Germline V gives CDR1 SGHAT, CDR2 FQNNGV. The CDR3 extends over 12 amino acids. The CDR3 nucleotides read TGTGCCAGCAGCTTAGTGAGCTACGAGCAGTACTTC. It codes for CASSLVSYEQYF.

The chain combines TRBV30 with TRBJ2-5; no clear D gene. This CDR3 spans 15 amino acids. The germline V gene encodes CDR1 GTSNPN and CDR2 SVGIG (reference sequence). V was pared by 0 bases and J by 5 bases, with 16 bases between. The CDR3 nucleotides are TGTGCCTGGAGTGTGGGTGGTTCGGTGGCGGAGACCCAGTACTTC. Encoded protein: CAWSVGGSVAETQYF.

The chain links TRBV24-1 to TRBJ1-2, with TRBD1 matching over 7 bases. Germline trimming cut 4 bases from V and 0 bases from J; bases unmatched to any gene: 7. CDR3 length: 16 residues. The germline CDR1 and CDR2 sequences are KGHDR and SFDVKD. The CDR3 bases are TGTGCCACCAGTGAAGGGACAGTAAATTCTAACTATGGCTACACCTTC. Translated, it gives CATSEGTVNSNYGYTF.

This clone was observed a few times. The chain has TRBV7-2 and TRBJ2-1, with 7 nucleotides matching TRBD2. The germline gives CDR1 SGHTA, CDR2 FQGNSA. The CDR3 sequence is 16 residues long. Trimming cost V 2 bases and J 7 bases; bases outside gene matches: 11. The CDR3 sequence: CASSLFYGVGGNEQFF. The CDR3 DNA reads as TGTGCCAGCAGCTTATTTTACGGGGTGGGAGGGAATGAGCAGTTCTTC.

The chain links TRBV30 to TRBJ2-2, with 7 positions matching TRBD1. The CDR3 has 13 residues. V lost 3 bases and J lost 5; bases outside the gene matches: 3. CDR1 GTSNPN and CDR2 SVGIG come from the germline V gene (reference sequence). As DNA, the CDR3 is TGTGCCTGGAGACAGGGGAAAACCGGGGAGCTGTTTTTT. Its protein product is CAWRQGKTGELFF.

This clone was detected once. The V gene is TRBV7-2, the J gene TRBJ2-5; D unclear. The CDR3 has 14 amino acids. The V end lost 5 bases, the J end lost 5 bases, and 15 bases lay between the germline ends. CDR1 and CDR2 from the germline V gene are SGHTA and FQGNSA. This CDR3 is CASSGSGGVETQYF. The CDR3 DNA reads TGTGCCAGCAGCGGATCGGGTGGGGTGGAGACCCAGTACTTC.

The chain carries TRBV18 and TRBJ2-7, with TRBD2 identical over 8 bases. Losses at the gene ends were 3 bases for V and 0 bases for J; bases not matched to a gene: 7. The CDR3 loop spans 16 amino acids. In germline, CDR1 is KGHSH, CDR2 LQKENI. For the CDR3, the DNA is TGTGCCAGCTCACCTCTTAGCGGGATAAGCTCCTACGAGCAGTACTTC. Its translation is CASSPLSGISSYEQYF.

The V gene is TRBV6-6, the J gene TRBJ2-3; D not resolved. Germline V gene data show CDR1 as MNHNY and CDR2 as SVGAGI (reference sequence). V was shortened by 6 bases and J by 0 bases, with 10 bases between the two germline ends. This CDR3 region has 14 residues. The CDR3 DNA reads TGTGCCAGCAGCCGCGAGTGGAGCACAGATACGCAGTATTTT. Encoded protein: CASSREWSTDTQYF.

The chain couples TRBV3-1 (or the pseudogene TRBV3-2) to TRBJ2-6; D gene unclear. The CDR3 runs to 15 residues. V was trimmed by 1 base and J by 0 bases, leaving 4 bases between them. Germline V lookup: CDR1 LGHDT, CDR2 YNNKEL (reference sequence). CDR3 bases: TGTGCCAGCAGCCAAGGAAGCTCTGGGGCCAACGTCCTGACTTTC. Encoded protein: CASSQGSSGANVLTF.

This chain uses TRBV18 with TRBJ1-2, with D unclear. Germline V lookup: CDR1 KGHSH, CDR2 LQKENI. Trimming took 1 base from V and 6 from J, leaving 18 bases between them. The CDR3 has 16 residues. This CDR3 reads CASSPLADPSFHGYTF. Here the CDR3 DNA reads TGTGCCAGCTCACCACTGGCTGACCCCTCTTTTCATGGCTACACCTTC.

This rearrangement joins TRBV24-1 to TRBJ1-2, with TRBD1 identical over 7 bases. Looked up from germline, CDR1 is KGHDR and CDR2 is SFDVKD. CDR3 length: 14 residues. The junction had 12 bases not matched to a gene; V was cut back by 9 bases and J by 6 bases. The CDR3 loop reads CATSREGQDNGYTF. Written as DNA, the CDR3 is TGTGCCACCTCGAGGGAAGGACAGGATAATGGCTACACCTTC.

The table lists this clone with a count of one. The chain carries TRBV7-2 and TRBJ1-1; TRBD1 matches 7 bases. The CDR3 has 14 amino acids. The V and J ends lost 5 bases and 4 bases, in that order; junction bases with no gene match: 7. The germline gives CDR1 SGHTA, CDR2 FQGNSA. CDR3 DNA sequence: TGTGCCAGCAGCGCCCCGGACAGGCCCACTGAAGCTTTCTTT. Translating gives CASSAPDRPTEAFF.

Concerning this clone itself: Other nucleotide sequences from this sample produce the same CDR3. This chain links TRBV7-2 with TRBJ2-7; 8 bases agree with TRBD2. Looked up from germline, CDR1 is SGHTA and CDR2 is FQGNSA. This CDR3 is 13 amino acids long. Trimming removed 5 bases from V and 2 bases from J; junction bases left unmatched: 2. The CDR3 region has the DNA TGTGCCAGCAGCCCGGGAGGGGCCTACGAGCAGTACTTC. As protein: CASSPGGAYEQYF.

This chain connects TRBV19 to TRBJ2-2; perhaps D is TRBD1 or TRBD2 (6 bases each). CDR3 size: 14 residues. The germline CDR1 and CDR2 sequences are LNHDA and SQIVND (reference sequence). Trimming took 7 bases from V and 3 from J, leaving 12 bases between them. The CDR3 DNA is TGTGCCAGTAAATACAGGGAGGACACCGGGGAGCTGTTTTTT. It is translated as CASKYREDTGELFF.

The chain recombines TRBV15 with TRBJ2-2, with TRBD2 matching 9 bases. This CDR3 contains 16 residues. Germline V gene sequence: CDR1 LNHNV, CDR2 YYDKDF (reference sequence). The junction had 4 bases not matched to a gene; V was cut back by 1 base and J by 4 bases. The CDR3 nucleotides are TGTGCCACCAGCAGAGGTACTAGCGGGCCCACCGGGGAGCTGTTTTTT. Its translation is CATSRGTSGPTGELFF.

This chain uses TRBV30 with TRBJ2-5; 12 positions agree with TRBD2. V shed 2 bases and J 2 bases; nucleotides not matched to a gene: 6. CDR3 size: 16 residues. The germline V gene has CDR1 GTSNPN and CDR2 SVGIG (reference sequence). CDR3 sequence (DNA): TGTGCCTGGAGTTCTAAGGGACTAGCGGGTCAAGAGACCCAGTACTTC. Encoded protein: CAWSSKGLAGQETQYF. The full variable domain, in which reference TRBV30 and TRBJ2-5 provide the parts outside the CDR3, is SQTIHQWPATLVQPVGSPLSLECTVEGTSNPNLYWYRQAAGRGLQLLFYSVGIGQISSEVPQNLSASRPQDRQFILSSKKLLLSDSGFYLCAWSSKGLAGQETQYFGPGTRLLVL.

This rearrangement joins TRBV7-3 to TRBJ2-1, with 8 bases matching TRBD1. V lost 4 bases and J lost 6; bases outside the gene matches: 2. Germline assignment: CDR1 SGHTA and CDR2 FQGTGA. The CDR3 consists of 13 residues. CDR3 nucleotide sequence: TGTGCCAGCAGCTCGGACAGGGCCAATGAGCAGTTCTTC. Translation: CASSSDRANEQFF.

The sample holds one count of this clone. This rearrangement joins TRBV5-5 to TRBJ2-1, with D tentatively TRBD1 (6 bases). Trimming left V 1 base short and J 3 bases short, with 17 bases between. The CDR3 runs 17 residues. The germline V gene has CDR1 SGHKS and CDR2 YYEKEE (reference sequence). In DNA form, the CDR3 reads TGTGCCAGCAGCTTGTACAGGGTGAGGAGTTACTACAATGAGCAGTTCTTC. Protein: CASSLYRVRSYYNEQFF. Full variable domain (rest looked up from reference TRBV5-5 and TRBJ2-1): DAGVTQSPTHLIKTRGQQVTLRCSPISGHKSVSWYQQVLGQGPQFIFQYYEKEERGRGNFPDRFSARQFPNYSSELNVNALLLGDSALYLCASSLYRVRSYYNEQFFGPGTRLTVL.

The chain is built from TRBV9 and TRBJ1-1; D ambiguous. The CDR3 contains 14 residues. The V gene lost 2 bases and the J gene lost 3 bases, with 11 bases spanning the gap. Germline V gene lookup returns CDR1 SGDLS and CDR2 YYNGEE. CDR3 sequence: CASSVEVWDTEAFF. The CDR3 region has the DNA TGTGCCAGCAGCGTCGAGGTTTGGGACACTGAAGCTTTCTTT.

The gene calls are TRBV6-1 and TRBJ2-1; 8 nucleotides line up with TRBD2. Losses at the gene ends were 2 bases for V and 4 bases for J; bases not matched to a gene: 16. The CDR3 has 19 residues. Germline CDR1 is MNHNS and CDR2 is SASEGT. Here the CDR3 reads CASSEKAIAGTGRYNEQFF. The CDR3 nucleotides read TGTGCCAGCAGTGAAAAGGCTATAGCGGGGACGGGTCGGTACAATGAGCAGTTCTTC.